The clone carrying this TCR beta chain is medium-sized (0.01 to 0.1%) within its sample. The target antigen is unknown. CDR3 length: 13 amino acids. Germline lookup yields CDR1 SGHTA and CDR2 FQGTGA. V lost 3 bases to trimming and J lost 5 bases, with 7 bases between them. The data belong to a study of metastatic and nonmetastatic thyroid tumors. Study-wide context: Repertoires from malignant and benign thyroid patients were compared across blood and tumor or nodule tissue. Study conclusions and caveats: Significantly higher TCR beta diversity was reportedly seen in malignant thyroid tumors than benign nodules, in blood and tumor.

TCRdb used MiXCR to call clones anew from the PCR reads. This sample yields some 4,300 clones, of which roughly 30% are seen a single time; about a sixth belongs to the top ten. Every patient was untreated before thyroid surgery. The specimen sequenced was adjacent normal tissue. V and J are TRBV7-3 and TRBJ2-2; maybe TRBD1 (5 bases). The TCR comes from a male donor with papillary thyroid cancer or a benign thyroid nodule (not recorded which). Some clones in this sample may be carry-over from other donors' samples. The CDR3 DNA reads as TGTGCCAGCAGCTTCCCAGGGACCGGGGAGCTGTTTTTT. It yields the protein CASSFPGTGELFF.